The 8 T cell receptor beta chains listed next were all sequenced from one sample in a study of early T cells in non-severe SARS-CoV-2 infection. TCRdb analysed the 5' RACE reads with MiXCR anew, one entry per CDR3 protein. The sample includes approximately 81,000 distinct CDR3 sequences, approximately 13% of them seen just once. Sequencing was performed on whole blood. These receptors originate from an adult who was a healthcare worker with PCR-confirmed SARS-CoV-2 infection or an uninfected control (not recorded which).

This chain joins TRBV7-6 and TRBJ2-3, with D perhaps being TRBD1 or TRBD2 (5 bases each). CDR1 and CDR2 from the germline V gene are SGHVS and FNYEAQ. The V end was cut by 8 bases, the J end by 5 bases, with 11 bases between. There are 12 residues in the CDR3. The DNA of the CDR3 is TGTGCCAGCGGACGGGGCGTAGATACGCAGTATTTT. Residues: CASGRGVDTQYF.

The rearrangement uses TRBV29-1 and TRBJ2-3, with no clear D. The germline V gene encodes CDR1 SQVTM and CDR2 ANQGSEA. The CDR3 extends over 14 amino acids. V dropped 7 bases and J dropped 1 base, with 15 bases sitting between them. Here the CDR3 reads CSASLGGRTDTQYF. The CDR3 bases are TGCAGCGCCTCACTTGGCGGACGCACAGATACGCAGTATTTT.

The chain links TRBV5-4 to TRBJ2-3; D gene ambiguous. Between the trimmed V and J ends, which lost 0 bases and 4 bases, there was a span of 15 bases. The CDR3 length is 16 residues. The germline gives CDR1 SGHNT, CDR2 YYREEE (reference sequence). CDR3 residues: CASSLVLVGFPDTQYF. CDR3 in DNA: TGTGCCAGCAGCTTGGTGCTAGTTGGATTCCCAGATACGCAGTATTTT.

This clonotype appeared a few times. The chain combines TRBV18 with TRBJ2-6; TRBD1 aligns across 9 bases. CDR1 and CDR2 from the germline V gene are KGHSH and LQKENI. The CDR3 length is 19 residues. The J segment lost 2 bases and the V segment lost 0 bases, leaving 8 bases of the junction unmatched. CDR3 sequence: CASSPPRGTGLAGANVLTF. The DNA of the CDR3 is TGTGCCAGCTCACCACCGCGGGGGACAGGGTTGGCTGGGGCCAACGTCCTGACTTTC. The variable domain in full, completed from reference TRBV18 and TRBJ2-6, reads NAGVMQNPRHLVRRRGQEARLRCSPMKGHSHVYWYRQLPEEGLKFMVYLQKENIIDESGMPKERFSAEFPKEGPSILRIQQVVRGDSAAYFCASSPPRGTGLAGANVLTFGAGSRLTVL.

The chain recombines TRBV5-4 with TRBJ2-3, with D unclear. The CDR3 has 12 amino acids. CDR1 and CDR2 from the germline V gene are SGHNT and YYREEE (reference sequence). The ends were cut back, 0 bases at V and 4 bases at J, with 3 bases in the middle. The CDR3 reads CASSLVSDTQYF. Here the CDR3 DNA reads TGTGCCAGCAGCTTGGTCTCAGATACGCAGTATTTT. The full variable domain, with the rest looked up from reference TRBV5-4 and TRBJ2-3, is ETGVTQSPTHLIKTRGQQVTLRCSSQSGHNTVSWYQQALGQGPQFIFQYYREEENGRGNFPPRFSGLQFPNYSSELNVNALELDDSALYLCASSLVSDTQYFGPGTRLTVL.

The table lists this clonotype with a few counts. The chain couples TRBV27 to TRBJ2-7; no reliable D call. There are 14 residues in the CDR3. Deletions cut 1 base from V and 2 bases from J, with 9 bases between. Germline values: CDR1 MNHEY, CDR2 SMNVEV (reference sequence). DNA for the CDR3: TGTGCCAGCAGTTTATGGGCCCGGGCCTACGAGCAGTACTTC. As protein: CASSLWARAYEQYF.

This clonotype was observed a handful of times. The chain couples TRBV20-1 to TRBJ2-1; weak D call: TRBD1 (6 bases). The CDR3 is made up of 13 amino acids. Looked up from germline, CDR1 is DFQATT and CDR2 is SNEGSKA (reference sequence). V was pared by 4 bases and J by 6 bases, with 13 bases between. In DNA form, the CDR3 reads TGCAGTGCTATACAGGGTCTTTTCAATGAGCAGTTCTTC. This translates into CSAIQGLFNEQFF.

This chain links TRBV29-1 with TRBJ2-1; the D is unclear. The ends were cut back, 4 bases at V and 5 bases at J, with 12 bases in the middle. There are 13 residues in the CDR3. In germline, CDR1 is SQVTM, CDR2 ANQGSEA. CDR3 nucleotides: TGCAGCGTTGGAGCGACCCCCGACAATGAGCAGTTCTTC. It translates to CSVGATPDNEQFF.